Detailed here is one T cell receptor beta chain. Its antigen is unidentified. This CDR3 contains 17 residues. Germline CDR1 is SGHTA and CDR2 is FQGNSA. V dropped 2 bases and J dropped 8 bases, with 21 bases sitting between them. The data derive from a study of T cell responses to AZD1222 COVID-19 vaccine. Study-wide results and caveats: Donors were mostly white British, more females; clonal diversity possibly underestimated.

The table came from immunoSEQ multiplex PCR; TCRdb's copy has only in-frame clones and leaves some out. This table holds about 150,000 clones, approximately 90% found once. This receptor was obtained from an adult who received the AZD1222 COVID-19 vaccine. This chain joins TRBV7-2 and TRBJ1-4; D might be TRBD1 (5 bases). The input for sequencing was peripheral blood, taken 28 days after the second AZD1222 dose. In DNA, the CDR3 is TGTGCCAGCAGCTTATTTCTTTCCTTGCAGGGAGGAGAAAAACTGTTTTTT. Amino acid sequence: CASSLFLSLQGGEKLFF.